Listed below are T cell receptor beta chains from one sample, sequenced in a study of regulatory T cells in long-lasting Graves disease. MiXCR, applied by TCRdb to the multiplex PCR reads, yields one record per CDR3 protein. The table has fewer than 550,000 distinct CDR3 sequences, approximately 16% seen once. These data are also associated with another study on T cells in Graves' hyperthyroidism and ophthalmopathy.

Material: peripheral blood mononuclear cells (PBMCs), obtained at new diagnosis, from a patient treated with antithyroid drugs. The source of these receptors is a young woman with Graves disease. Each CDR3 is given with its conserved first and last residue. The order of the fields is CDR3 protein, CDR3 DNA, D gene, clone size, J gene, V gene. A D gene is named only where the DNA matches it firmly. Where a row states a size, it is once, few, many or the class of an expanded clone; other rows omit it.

CDR3aa: CASSEGIGPTSLKYF
CDR3nt: TGTGCCAGCAGTGAAGGGATAGGGCCGACTAGCCTTAAGTATTTT
d_gene: TRBD2
abundance: -
j_gene: TRBJ2-3
v_gene: TRBV6-1

CDR3aa: CASSYPNRGDTEAFF
CDR3nt: TGTGCCAGCAGTTACCCCAACAGGGGTGACACTGAAGCTTTCTTT
d_gene: TRBD1
abundance: -
j_gene: TRBJ1-1
v_gene: TRBV6-2/TRBV6-3

CDR3aa: CASSQLVRGRTGELFF
CDR3nt: TGTGCCAGCAGCCAATTAGTGAGGGGGCGCACCGGGGAGCTGTTTTTT
d_gene: TRBD1
abundance: few
j_gene: TRBJ2-2
v_gene: TRBV3-1

CDR3aa: CSAPKPLARTGNEQFF
CDR3nt: TGCAGTGCCCCAAAGCCACTAGCTCGAACGGGCAATGAGCAGTTCTTC
d_gene: -
abundance: -
j_gene: TRBJ2-1
v_gene: TRBV20-1

CDR3aa: CASSARTSDETQYF
CDR3nt: TGTGCCAGCAGCGCCAGGACTAGCGACGAGACCCAGTACTTC
d_gene: TRBD2
abundance: -
j_gene: TRBJ2-5
v_gene: TRBV11-2

CDR3aa: CASSPQGVAGANVLTF
CDR3nt: TGTGCCAGCAGTCCACAGGGGGTGGCTGGGGCCAACGTCCTGACTTTC
d_gene: TRBD1
abundance: few
j_gene: TRBJ2-6
v_gene: TRBV28

CDR3aa: CASSLERSWGTEAFF
CDR3nt: TGTGCCAGCAGCTTAGAACGGTCTTGGGGGACTGAAGCTTTCTTT
d_gene: -
abundance: many
j_gene: TRBJ1-1
v_gene: TRBV11-2

CDR3aa: CASRLSSYEQYF
CDR3nt: TGTGCCAGCAGACTCAGCTCCTACGAGCAGTACTTC
d_gene: -
abundance: many
j_gene: TRBJ2-7
v_gene: TRBV28

CDR3aa: CASGPPGSSYNEQFF
CDR3nt: TGTGCTAGTGGGCCCCCTGGGAGCTCCTACAATGAGCAGTTCTTC
d_gene: -
abundance: few
j_gene: TRBJ2-1
v_gene: TRBV12-5

CDR3aa: CASSLDVGSEQFF
CDR3nt: TGTGCCAGCAGCTTAGATGTCGGGAGTGAGCAGTTCTTC
d_gene: -
abundance: -
j_gene: TRBJ2-1
v_gene: TRBV7-9